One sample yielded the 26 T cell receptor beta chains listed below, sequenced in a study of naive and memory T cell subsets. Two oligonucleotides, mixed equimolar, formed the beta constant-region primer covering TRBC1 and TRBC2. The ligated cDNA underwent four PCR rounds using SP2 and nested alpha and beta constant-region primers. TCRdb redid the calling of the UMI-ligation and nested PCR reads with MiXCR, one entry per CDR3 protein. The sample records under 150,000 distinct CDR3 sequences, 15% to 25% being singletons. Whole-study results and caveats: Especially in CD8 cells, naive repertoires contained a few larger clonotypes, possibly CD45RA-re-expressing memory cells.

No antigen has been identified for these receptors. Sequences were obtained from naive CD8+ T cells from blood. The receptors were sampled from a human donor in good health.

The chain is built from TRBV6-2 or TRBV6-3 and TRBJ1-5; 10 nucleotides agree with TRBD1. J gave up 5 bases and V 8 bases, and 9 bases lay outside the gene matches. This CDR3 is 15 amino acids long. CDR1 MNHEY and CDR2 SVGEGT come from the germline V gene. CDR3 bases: TGTGCCAGCCGAACAGGACAGGGGGGCTATCAGCCCCAGCATTTT. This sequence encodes CASRTGQGGYQPQHF.

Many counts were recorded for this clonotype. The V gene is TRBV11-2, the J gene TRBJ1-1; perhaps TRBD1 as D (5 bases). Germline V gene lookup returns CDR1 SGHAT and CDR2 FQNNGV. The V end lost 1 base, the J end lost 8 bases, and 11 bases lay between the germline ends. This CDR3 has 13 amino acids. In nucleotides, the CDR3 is TGTGCCAGCAGCTTAGTTAGACAGTCAGAAGCTTTCTTT. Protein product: CASSLVRQSEAFF. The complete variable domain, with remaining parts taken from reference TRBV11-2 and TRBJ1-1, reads EAGVAQSPRYKIIEKRQSVAFWCNPISGHATLYWYQQILGQGPKLLIQFQNNGVVDDSQLPKDRFSAERLKGVDSTLKIQPAKLEDSAVYLCASSLVRQSEAFFGQGTRLTVV.

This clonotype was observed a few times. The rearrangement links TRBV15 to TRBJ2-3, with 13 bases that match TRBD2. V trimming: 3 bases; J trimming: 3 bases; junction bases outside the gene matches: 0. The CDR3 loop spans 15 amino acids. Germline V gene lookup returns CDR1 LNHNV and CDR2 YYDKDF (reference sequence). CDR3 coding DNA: TGTGCCACCAGCAGGGGACTAGCGGGAACAGATACGCAGTATTTT. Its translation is CATSRGLAGTDTQYF.

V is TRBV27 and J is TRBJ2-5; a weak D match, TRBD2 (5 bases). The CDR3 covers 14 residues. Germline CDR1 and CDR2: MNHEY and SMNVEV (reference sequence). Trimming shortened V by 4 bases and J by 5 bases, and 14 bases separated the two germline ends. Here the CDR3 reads CASSSSGLGETQYF. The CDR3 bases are TGTGCCAGCAGTTCAAGCGGCCTAGGGGAGACCCAGTACTTC.

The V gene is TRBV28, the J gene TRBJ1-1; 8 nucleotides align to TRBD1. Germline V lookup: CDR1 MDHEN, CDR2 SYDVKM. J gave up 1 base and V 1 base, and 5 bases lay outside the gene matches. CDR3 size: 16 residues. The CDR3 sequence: CASSLFLQGANTEAFF. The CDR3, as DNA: TGTGCCAGCAGTTTATTTTTGCAGGGGGCGAACACTGAAGCTTTCTTT.

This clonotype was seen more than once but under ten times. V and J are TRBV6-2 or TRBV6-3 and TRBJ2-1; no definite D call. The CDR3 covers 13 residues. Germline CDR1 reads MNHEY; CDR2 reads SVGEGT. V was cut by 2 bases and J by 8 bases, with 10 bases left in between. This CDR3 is CASSYGPGHEQFF. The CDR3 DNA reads TGTGCCAGCAGTTACGGGCCCGGCCATGAGCAGTTCTTC.

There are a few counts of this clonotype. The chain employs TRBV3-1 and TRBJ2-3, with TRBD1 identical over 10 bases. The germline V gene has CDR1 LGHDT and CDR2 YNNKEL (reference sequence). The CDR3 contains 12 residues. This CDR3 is CDRGQGLTTQYF. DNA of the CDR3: TGTGACCGGGGACAGGGGCTTACTACGCAGTATTTT.

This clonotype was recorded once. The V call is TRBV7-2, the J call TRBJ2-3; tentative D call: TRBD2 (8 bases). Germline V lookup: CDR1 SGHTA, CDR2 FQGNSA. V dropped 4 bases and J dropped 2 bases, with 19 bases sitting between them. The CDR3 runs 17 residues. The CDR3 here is CASSSGGVQGYTDTQYF. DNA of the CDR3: TGTGCCAGCAGCTCGGGGGGGGTACAGGGGTACACAGATACGCAGTATTTT.

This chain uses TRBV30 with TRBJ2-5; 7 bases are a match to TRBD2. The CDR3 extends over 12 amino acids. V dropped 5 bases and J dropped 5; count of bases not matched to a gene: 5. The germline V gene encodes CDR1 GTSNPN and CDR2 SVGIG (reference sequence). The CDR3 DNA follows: TGTGCCTGGGACAGCGGGGAGGAGACCCAGTACTTC. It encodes CAWDSGEETQYF. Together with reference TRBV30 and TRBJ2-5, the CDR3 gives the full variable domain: SQTIHQWPATLVQPVGSPLSLECTVEGTSNPNLYWYRQAAGRGLQLLFYSVGIGQISSEVPQNLSASRPQDRQFILSSKKLLLSDSGFYLCAWDSGEETQYFGPGTRLLVL.

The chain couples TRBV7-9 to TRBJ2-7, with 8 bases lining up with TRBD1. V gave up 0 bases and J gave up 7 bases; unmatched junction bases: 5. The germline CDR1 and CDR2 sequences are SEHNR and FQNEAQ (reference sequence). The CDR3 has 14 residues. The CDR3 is CASSLARGPREQYF. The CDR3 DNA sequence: TGTGCCAGCAGCTTAGCCAGGGGGCCCAGGGAGCAGTACTTC. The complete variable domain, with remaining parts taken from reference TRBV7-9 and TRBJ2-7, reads DTGVSQNPRHKITKRGQNVTFRCDPISEHNRLYWYRQTLGQGPEFLTYFQNEAQLEKSRLLSDRFSAERPKGSFSTLEIQRTEQGDSAMYLCASSLARGPREQYFGPGTRLTVT.

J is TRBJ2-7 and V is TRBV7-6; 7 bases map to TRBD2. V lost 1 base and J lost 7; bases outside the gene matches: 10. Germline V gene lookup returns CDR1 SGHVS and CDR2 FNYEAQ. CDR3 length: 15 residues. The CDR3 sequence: CASSLEAPGTTEQYF. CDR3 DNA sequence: TGTGCCAGCAGCTTAGAGGCCCCCGGGACTACAGAGCAGTACTTC.

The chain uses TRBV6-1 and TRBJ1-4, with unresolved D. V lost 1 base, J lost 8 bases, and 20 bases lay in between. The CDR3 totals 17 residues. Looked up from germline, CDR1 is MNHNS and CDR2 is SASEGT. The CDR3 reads CASSEDGLVEGIEKLFF. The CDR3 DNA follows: TGTGCCAGCAGTGAAGATGGTCTCGTTGAAGGAATCGAAAAACTGTTTTTT.

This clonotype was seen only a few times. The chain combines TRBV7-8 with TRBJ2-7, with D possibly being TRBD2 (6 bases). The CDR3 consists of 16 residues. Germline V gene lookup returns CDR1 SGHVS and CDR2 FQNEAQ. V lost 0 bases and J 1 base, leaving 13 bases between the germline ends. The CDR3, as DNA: TGTGCCAGCAGCTTAGCGGCTCCGGGACTTTCCTACGAGCAGTACTTC. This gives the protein CASSLAAPGLSYEQYF.

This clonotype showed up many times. This chain's CDR3 is CASLPLGGNEQFF. The CDR3 coding sequence is TGTGCCAGCTTGCCCTTGGGTGGCAATGAGCAGTTCTTC. The genes are TRBV28 and TRBJ2-1, with D unclear. The V gene lost 8 bases and the J gene lost 6 bases, with 14 bases spanning the gap. CDR1 and CDR2 (germline): MDHEN, SYDVKM. The CDR3 spans 13 residues.

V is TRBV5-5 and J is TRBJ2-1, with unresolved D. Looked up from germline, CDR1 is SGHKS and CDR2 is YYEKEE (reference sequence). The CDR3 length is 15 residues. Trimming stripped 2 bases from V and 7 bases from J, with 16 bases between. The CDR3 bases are TGTGCCAGCAGCTTTGGGTTGATAGCTTGGAATGAGCAGTTCTTC. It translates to CASSFGLIAWNEQFF.

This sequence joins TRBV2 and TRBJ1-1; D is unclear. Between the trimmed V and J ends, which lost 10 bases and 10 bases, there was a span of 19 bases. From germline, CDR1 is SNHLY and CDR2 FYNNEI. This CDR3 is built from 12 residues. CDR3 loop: CATTQGQTRAFF. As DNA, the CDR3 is TGTGCCACAACACAAGGGCAGACTCGAGCTTTCTTT.

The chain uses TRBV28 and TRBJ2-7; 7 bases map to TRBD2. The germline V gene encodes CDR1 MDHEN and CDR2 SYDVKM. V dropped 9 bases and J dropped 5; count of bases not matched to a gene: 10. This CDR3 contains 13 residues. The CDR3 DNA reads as TGTGCCAGTAACTGGGGGGGTACCGACGAGCAGTACTTC. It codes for CASNWGGTDEQYF. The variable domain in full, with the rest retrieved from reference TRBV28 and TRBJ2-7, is DVKVTQSSRYLVKRTGEKVFLECVQDMDHENMFWYRQDPGLGLRLIYFSYDVKMKEKGDIPEGYSVSREKKERFSLILESASTNQTSMYLCASNWGGTDEQYFGPGTRLTVT.

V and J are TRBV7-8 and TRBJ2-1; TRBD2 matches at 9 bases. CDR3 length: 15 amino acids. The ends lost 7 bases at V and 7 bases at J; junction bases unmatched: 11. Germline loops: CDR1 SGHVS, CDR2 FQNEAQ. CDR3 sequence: CASIQTSGLGNEQFF. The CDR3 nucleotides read TGTGCCAGCATCCAAACTAGCGGGTTAGGGAATGAGCAGTTCTTC.

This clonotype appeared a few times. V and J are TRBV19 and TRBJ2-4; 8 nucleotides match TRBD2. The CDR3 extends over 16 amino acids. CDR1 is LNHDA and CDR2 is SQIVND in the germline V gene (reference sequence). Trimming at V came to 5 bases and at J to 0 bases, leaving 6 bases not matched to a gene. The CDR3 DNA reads TGTGCCAGTAGTTCTCCTAGCGGGTCAGCCAAAAACATTCAGTACTTC. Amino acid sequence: CASSSPSGSAKNIQYF. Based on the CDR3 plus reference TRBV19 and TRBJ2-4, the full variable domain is DGGITQSPKYLFRKEGQNVTLSCEQNLNHDAMYWYRQDPGQGLRLIYYSQIVNDFQKGDIAEGYSVSREKKESFPLTVTSAQKNPTAFYLCASSSPSGSAKNIQYFGAGTRLSVL.

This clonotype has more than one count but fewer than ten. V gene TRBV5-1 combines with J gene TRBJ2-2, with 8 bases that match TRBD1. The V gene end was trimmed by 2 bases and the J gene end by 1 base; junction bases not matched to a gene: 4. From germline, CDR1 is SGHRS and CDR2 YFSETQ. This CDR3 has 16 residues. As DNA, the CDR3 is TGCGCCAGCAGCTTATTACAGGGGGTGAACACCGGGGAGCTGTTTTTT. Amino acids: CASSLLQGVNTGELFF. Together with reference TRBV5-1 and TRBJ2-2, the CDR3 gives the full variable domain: KAGVTQTPRYLIKTRGQQVTLSCSPISGHRSVSWYQQTPGQGLQFLFEYFSETQRNKGNFPGRFSGRQFSNSRSEMNVSTLELGDSALYLCASSLLQGVNTGELFFGEGSRLTVL.

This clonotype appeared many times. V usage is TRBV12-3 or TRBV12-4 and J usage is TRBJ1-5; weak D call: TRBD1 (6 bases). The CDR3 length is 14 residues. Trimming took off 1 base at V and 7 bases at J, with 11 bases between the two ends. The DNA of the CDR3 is TGTGCCAGCAGTTTAGGGGACATGAGCCAGCCCCAGCATTTT. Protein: CASSLGDMSQPQHF.

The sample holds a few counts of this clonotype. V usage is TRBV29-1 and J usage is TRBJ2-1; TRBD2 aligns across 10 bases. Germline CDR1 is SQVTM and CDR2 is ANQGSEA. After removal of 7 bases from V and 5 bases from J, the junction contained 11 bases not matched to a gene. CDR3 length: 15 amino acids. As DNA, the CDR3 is TGCAGCGATACTTCGGGACTAGCGTACCACAATGAGCAGTTCTTC. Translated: CSDTSGLAYHNEQFF.

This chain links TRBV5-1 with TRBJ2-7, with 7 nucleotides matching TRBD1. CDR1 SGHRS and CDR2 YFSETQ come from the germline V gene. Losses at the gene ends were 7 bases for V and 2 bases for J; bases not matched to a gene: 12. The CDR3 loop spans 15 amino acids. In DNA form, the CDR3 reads TGCGCCAGCGGCGACCCCCCGGACAGGCCCTACGAGCAGTACTTC. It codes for CASGDPPDRPYEQYF.

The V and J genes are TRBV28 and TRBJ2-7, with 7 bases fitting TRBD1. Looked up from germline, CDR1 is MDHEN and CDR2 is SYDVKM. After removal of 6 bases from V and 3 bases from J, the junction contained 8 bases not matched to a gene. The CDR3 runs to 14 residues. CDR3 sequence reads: CASSPDRAGYEQYF. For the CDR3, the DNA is TGTGCCAGCAGCCCTGACAGGGCCGGCTACGAGCAGTACTTC.

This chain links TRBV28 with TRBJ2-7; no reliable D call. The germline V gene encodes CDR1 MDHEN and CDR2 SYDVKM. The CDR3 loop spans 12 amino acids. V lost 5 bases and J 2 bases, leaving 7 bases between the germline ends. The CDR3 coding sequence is TGTGCCAGCAGTCCAGACCCCTACGAGCAGTACTTC. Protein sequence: CASSPDPYEQYF.

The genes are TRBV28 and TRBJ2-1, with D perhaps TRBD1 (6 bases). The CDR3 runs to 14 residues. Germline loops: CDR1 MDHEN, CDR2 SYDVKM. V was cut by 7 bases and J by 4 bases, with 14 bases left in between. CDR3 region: CASTGAGNYNEQFF. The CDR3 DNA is TGTGCCAGCACAGGGGCAGGGAATTACAATGAGCAGTTCTTC. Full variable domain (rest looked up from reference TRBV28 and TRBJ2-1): DVKVTQSSRYLVKRTGEKVFLECVQDMDHENMFWYRQDPGLGLRLIYFSYDVKMKEKGDIPEGYSVSREKKERFSLILESASTNQTSMYLCASTGAGNYNEQFFGPGTRLTVL.